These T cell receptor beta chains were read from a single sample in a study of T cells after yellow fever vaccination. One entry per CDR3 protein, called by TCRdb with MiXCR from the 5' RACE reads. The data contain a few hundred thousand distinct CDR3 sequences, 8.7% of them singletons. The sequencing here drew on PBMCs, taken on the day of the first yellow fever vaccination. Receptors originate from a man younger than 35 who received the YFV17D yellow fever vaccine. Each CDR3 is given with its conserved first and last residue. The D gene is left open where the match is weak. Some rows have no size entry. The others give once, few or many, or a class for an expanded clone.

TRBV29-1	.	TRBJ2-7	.	TGCAGCGTTGAGAAGGGGCGATACGAGCAGTACTTC	CSVEKGRYEQYF
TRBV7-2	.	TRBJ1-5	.	TGTGCCAGCAGTTTCCGTCTGGGCAATCAGCCCCAGCATTTT	CASSFRLGNQPQHF
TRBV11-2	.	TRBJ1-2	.	TGTGCCAGCAGCTCCTCCGGGGGACCATATGGCTACACCTTC	CASSSSGGPYGYTF
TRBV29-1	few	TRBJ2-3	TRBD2	TGCAGCGTGGTAGCGGGGGCCCTCTTCGATACGCAGTATTTT	CSVVAGALFDTQYF
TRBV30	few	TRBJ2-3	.	TGTGCCTGGAGTATGGCTTATACGCAGTATTTT	CAWSMAYTQYF
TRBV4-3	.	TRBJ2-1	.	TGCGCCAGCAGCAAGGGGGAATACAATGAGCAGTTCTTC	CASSKGEYNEQFF
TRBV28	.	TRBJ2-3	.	TGTGCCAGCAGTTTTAGGAGGGGGGCTCAGTATTTT	CASSFRRGAQYF
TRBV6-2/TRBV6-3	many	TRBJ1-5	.	TGTGCCAGCAGCCTCTTCGGTCGGCCCCAGCATTTT	CASSLFGRPQHF
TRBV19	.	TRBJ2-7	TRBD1	TGTGCCAGTAGTGCCCCTGGACAGGGGGCCCTATTGGAGCAGTACTTC	CASSAPGQGALLEQYF
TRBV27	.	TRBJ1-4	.	TGTGCCAGCAGTGACACAGTGATGAATGAAAAACTGTTTTTT	CASSDTVMNEKLFF
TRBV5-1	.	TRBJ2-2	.	TGCGCCAGCAGGACCGGGACGCACACCGGGGAGCTGTTTTTT	CASRTGTHTGELFF
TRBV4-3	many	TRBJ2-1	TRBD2	TGCGCCAGCAGCCAAGATGTGGCTAGCGGGGGAGAGAATGAGCAGTTCTTC	CASSQDVASGGENEQFF
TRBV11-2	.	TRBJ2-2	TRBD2	TGTGCCAGCAGCCGCATTCAGGCGGGGGGGCCGGACACCGGGGAGCTGTTTTTT	CASSRIQAGGPDTGELFF
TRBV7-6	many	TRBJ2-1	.	TGTGCCAGCAGCTTAAGTCAGGACTGGGGATATGAGCAGTTCTTC	CASSLSQDWGYEQFF
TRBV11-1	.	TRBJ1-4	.	TGTGCCATCAGCCCACGTCAGACCGACCTCTGGCTTAATGAAAAACTGTTTTTT	CAISPRQTDLWLNEKLFF
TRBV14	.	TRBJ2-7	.	TGTGCCAGCAGCCATGGGTTCGATAAGACAGACTACGAGCAGTACTTC	CASSHGFDKTDYEQYF
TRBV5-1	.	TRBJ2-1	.	TGCGCCAGCGCTCAGGGACGAGGTTATGAGCAGTTCTTC	CASAQGRGYEQFF